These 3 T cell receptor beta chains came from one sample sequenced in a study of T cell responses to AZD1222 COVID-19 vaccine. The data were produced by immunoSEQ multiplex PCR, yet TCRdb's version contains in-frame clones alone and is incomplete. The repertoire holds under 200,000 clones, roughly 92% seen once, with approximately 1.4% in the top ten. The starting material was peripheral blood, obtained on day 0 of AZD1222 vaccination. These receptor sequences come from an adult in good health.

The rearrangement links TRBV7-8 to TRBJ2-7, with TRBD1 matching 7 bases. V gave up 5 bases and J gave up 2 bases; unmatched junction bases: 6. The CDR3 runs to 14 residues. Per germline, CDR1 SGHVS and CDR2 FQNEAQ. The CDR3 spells CASSHRGTPYEQYF. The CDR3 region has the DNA TGTGCCAGCAGCCACAGGGGAACTCCCTACGAGCAGTACTTC.

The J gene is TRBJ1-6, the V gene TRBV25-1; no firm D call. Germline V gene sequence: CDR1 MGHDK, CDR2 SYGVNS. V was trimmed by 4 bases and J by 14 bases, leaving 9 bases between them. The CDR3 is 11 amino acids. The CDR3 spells CASSGGLALHF. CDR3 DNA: TGTGCCAGCAGTGGGGGTCTCGCCCTCCACTTT.

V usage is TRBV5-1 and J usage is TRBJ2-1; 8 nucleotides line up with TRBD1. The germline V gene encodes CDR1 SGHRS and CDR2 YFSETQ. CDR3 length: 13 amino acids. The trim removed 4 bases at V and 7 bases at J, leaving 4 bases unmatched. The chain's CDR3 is CASSQGAQNEQFF. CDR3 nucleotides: TGCGCCAGCAGCCAGGGGGCCCAAAATGAGCAGTTCTTC.